What follows describes a single T cell receptor beta chain. This specimen comes from a study of control samples from healthy donors and cancer patients. The table came from immunoSEQ multiplex PCR; TCRdb's copy has only in-frame clones and leaves some out. The table records hundreds of thousands of clones, roughly 90% of them present only once. Trimming took 7 bases from V and 6 from J, leaving 9 bases between them. In germline, CDR1 is MNHEY, CDR2 SMNVEV (reference sequence). The CDR3 has 12 amino acids. The receptor was derived from a man aged 35-49 years with head and neck cancer. Material: PBMCs. J is TRBJ2-2 and V is TRBV27; D unclear. The CDR3 reads CASKRFPGELFF. In nucleotides, the CDR3 is TGTGCCAGCAAGAGATTTCCCGGGGAGCTGTTTTTT.